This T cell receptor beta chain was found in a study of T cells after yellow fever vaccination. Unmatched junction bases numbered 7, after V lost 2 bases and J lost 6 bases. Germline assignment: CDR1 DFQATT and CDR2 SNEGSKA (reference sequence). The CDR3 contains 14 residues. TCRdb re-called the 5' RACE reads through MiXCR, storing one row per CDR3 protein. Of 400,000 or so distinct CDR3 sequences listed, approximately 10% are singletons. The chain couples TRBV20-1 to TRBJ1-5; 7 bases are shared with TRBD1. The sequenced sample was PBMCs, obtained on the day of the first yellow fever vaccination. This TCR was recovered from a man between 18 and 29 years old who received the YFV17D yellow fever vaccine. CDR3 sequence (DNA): TGCAGTGCTAGACTTCGACAGGGTGGTCAGCCCCAGCATTTT. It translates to CSARLRQGGQPQHF.